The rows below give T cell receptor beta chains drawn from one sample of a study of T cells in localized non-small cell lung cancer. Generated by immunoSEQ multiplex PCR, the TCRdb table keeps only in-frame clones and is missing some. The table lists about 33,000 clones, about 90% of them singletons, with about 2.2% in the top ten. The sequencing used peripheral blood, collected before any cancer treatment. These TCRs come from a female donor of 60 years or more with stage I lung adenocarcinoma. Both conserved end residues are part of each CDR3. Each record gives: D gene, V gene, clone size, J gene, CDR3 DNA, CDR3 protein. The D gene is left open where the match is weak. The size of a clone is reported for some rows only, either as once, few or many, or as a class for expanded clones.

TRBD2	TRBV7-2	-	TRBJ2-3	TGTGCCAGCAGCCCCCAAGGCGCGGGGGGACGAGGGGGGACGCAGTATTTT	CASSPQGAGGRGGTQYF
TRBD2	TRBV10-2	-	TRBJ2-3	TGCGCCAGCAGTGAGAGCGGGGGGATGAGCACAGATACGCAGTATTTT	CASSESGGMSTDTQYF
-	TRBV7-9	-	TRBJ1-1	TGTGCCAGCAGCCGTAAGGCGAACACTGAAGCTTTCTTT	CASSRKANTEAFF
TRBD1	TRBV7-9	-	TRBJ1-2	TGTGCCAGCAGCTCGACAGGGTTCTATGGCTACACCTTC	CASSSTGFYGYTF
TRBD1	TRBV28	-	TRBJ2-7	TGTGCCAGCAGTTCACCAAGGACAGGCGGTAATCTAGAGCAGTACTTC	CASSSPRTGGNLEQYF
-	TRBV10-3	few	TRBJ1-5	TGTGCCATCAGTGAAGGGGAGCCCAATCAGCCCCAGCATTTT	CAISEGEPNQPQHF
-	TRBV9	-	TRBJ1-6	TGTGCCAGCAGCGGGGGAAGGTATAATTCACCCCTCCACTTT	CASSGGRYNSPLHF
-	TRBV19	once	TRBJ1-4	TGTGCCAGTAGTGATAGGGGTTCAACTAATGAAAAACTGTTTTTT	CASSDRGSTNEKLFF
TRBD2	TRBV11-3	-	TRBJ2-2	TGTGCCAGCAGCTTACGGCGGGGGGGAGGCGGGGAGCTGTTTTTT	CASSLRRGGGGELFF
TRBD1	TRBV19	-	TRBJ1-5	TGTGCCAGTAGTATGGAGGGGGCTAGCAATCAGCCCCAGCATTTT	CASSMEGASNQPQHF
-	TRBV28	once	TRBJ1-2	TGTGCCAGCAGTTTAGGAGGACAGCTCTATGGCTACACCTTC	CASSLGGQLYGYTF
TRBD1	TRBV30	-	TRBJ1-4	TGTGCCTGGAGTGTGGGACAGGGGGCCGCGGGAGATGAAAAACTGTTTTTT	CAWSVGQGAAGDEKLFF
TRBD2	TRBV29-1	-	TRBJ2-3	TGCAGCGTTGACGGGGGGACGCAGTATTTT	CSVDGGTQYF
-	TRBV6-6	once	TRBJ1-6	TGTGCCAGCAGTTCTGGGCAGGGCGCACCCCTCCACTTT	CASSSGQGAPLHF
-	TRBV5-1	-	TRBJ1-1	TGCGCCAGCAGCTTAAGGGTTGCAGACACTGAAGCTTTCTTT	CASSLRVADTEAFF
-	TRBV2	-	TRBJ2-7	TGTGCCAGCACCCGGACATCCCGCTCCTACGAGCAGTACTTC	CASTRTSRSYEQYF
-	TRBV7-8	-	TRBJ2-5	TGTGCCAGCAGCCTCGAACTGCTATCCCTTGAGACCCAGTACTTC	CASSLELLSLETQYF
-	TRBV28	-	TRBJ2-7	TGTGCCAGCAGTTTATTGGATGGGGCGTCCTACGAGCAGTACTTC	CASSLLDGASYEQYF
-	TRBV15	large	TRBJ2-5	TGTGCCACCAGCAGAGTATCGAACCAAGAGACCCAGTACTTC	CATSRVSNQETQYF
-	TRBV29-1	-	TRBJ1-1	TGCAGCGTTGTTAGCCAAGGGGGGAACACTGAAGCTTTCTTT	CSVVSQGGNTEAFF
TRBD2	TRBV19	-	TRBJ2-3	TGTGCCAGTAGTATAACCCGAGCGGGGCCCCCCGAAGATACGCAGTATTTT	CASSITRAGPPEDTQYF
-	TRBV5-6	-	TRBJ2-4	TGTGCCAGCAGCTTTTTTGGGGCGCTAGCTGGAGCCAAAAACATTCAGTACTTC	CASSFFGALAGAKNIQYF
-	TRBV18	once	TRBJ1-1	TGTGCCAGCTCACCACGATGGGAATCAAACACTGAAGCTTTCTTT	CASSPRWESNTEAFF
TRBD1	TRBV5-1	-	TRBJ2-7	TGCGCCAGCAGCTTGGACGGGACAGGGTTCCACGAGCAGTACTTC	CASSLDGTGFHEQYF
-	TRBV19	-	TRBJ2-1	TGTGCCAGTAGTATAGAGCGGTACAATGAGCAGTTCTTC	CASSIERYNEQFF
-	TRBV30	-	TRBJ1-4	TGTGCCTGGAGTTCTATGTACAATTTAAGAAAACTGTTTTTT	CAWSSMYNLRKLFF
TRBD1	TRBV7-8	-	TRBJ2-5	TGTGCCAGCAGCCGACAGGGGATTGGGGAGACCCAGTACTTC	CASSRQGIGETQYF
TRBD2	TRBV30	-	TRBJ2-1	TGTGCCTGGAGTGGAAGGAGCGGGGGGGGATCCTACAATGAGCAGTTCTTC	CAWSGRSGGGSYNEQFF
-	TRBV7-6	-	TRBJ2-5	TGTGCCAGCAGCTTAGTCGCGGCAGAAGAGACCCAGTACTTC	CASSLVAAEETQYF
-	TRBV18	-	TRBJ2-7	TGTGCCAGCTCACCACAGGTTCGTTATGACGGGGCCTACGAGCAGTACTTC	CASSPQVRYDGAYEQYF
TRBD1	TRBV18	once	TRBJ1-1	TGTGCCAGCTCAGACGACAGGGGCACTGAAGCTTTCTTT	CASSDDRGTEAFF